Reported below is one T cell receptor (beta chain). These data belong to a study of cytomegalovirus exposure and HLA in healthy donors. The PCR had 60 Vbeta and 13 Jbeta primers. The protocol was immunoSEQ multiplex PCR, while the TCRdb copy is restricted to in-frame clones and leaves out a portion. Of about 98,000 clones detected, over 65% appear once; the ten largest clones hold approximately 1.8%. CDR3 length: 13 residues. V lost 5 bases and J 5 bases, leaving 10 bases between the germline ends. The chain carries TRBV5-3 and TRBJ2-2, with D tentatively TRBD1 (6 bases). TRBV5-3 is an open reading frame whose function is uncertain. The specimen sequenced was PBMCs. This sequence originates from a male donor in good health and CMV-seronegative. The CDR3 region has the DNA TGTGCCAGAAGAGGGGGTACGACCGGGGAGCTGTTTTTT. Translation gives CARRGGTTGELFF.